These T cell receptor beta chains were read from a single sample in a study of blood T cell repertoires in COVID-19. TCRdb's table, derived via immunoSEQ multiplex PCR, lists solely in-frame clones and lacks some. There are about 160,000 clones in the sample; about nine tenths occur only once, and less than 2.5% lies in the top ten. The sequencing input was peripheral blood. Every receptor here comes from a man between 18 and 35 years old with acute or convalescent COVID-19. The CDR3 runs from the conserved cysteine through the conserved F or W.

>TRBJ2-2|16|TRBV5-5
CASSSYRTGGPGELFF
>TRBJ2-6|16|TRBV2
CASSERHFSGANVLTF
>TRBJ2-5|14|TRBV3-1/TRBV3-2
CASSQGLIQETQYF
>TRBJ2-2|13|TRBV19
CASSPRGTGELFF
>TRBJ1-2|16|TRBV19
CASTLLRAGSSYGYTF
>TRBJ1-2|15|TRBV27
CASSRTKGGNYGYTF
>TRBJ2-1|18|TRBV3-1/TRBV3-2
CASSPSHGTSGGVNEQFF
>TRBJ1-6|16|TRBV9
CASSVEGGQGNSPLHF
>TRBJ2-1|13|TRBV19
CASSMGREGEQFF
>TRBJ2-3|15|TRBV5-4
CASSPTARFTDTQYF
>TRBJ2-7|17|TRBV14
CASSPRTFGQEAYEQYF
>TRBJ2-2|15|TRBV5-6
CASGGQGMYSGELFF
>TRBJ2-2|16|TRBV11-2
CASSLRTGTNTGELFF
>TRBJ2-1|15|TRBV5-4
CASSFGTGANNEQFF
>TRBJ1-4|13|TRBV12-3/TRBV12-4
CASSPGLQEKLFF
>TRBJ1-6|12|TRBV25-1
CASSDGNRRLHF
>TRBJ1-3|14|TRBV10-3
CATGQGAAGNTIYF
>TRBJ1-1|16|TRBV10-3
CAISGGRGRVGTEAFF
>TRBJ2-3|19|TRBV4-1
CASSHTGGRGLTSTDTQYF
>TRBJ1-1|12|TRBV27
CASKGVYTEAFF
>TRBJ2-5|13|TRBV30
CAWASGLQETQYF
>TRBJ2-1|14|TRBV19
CATWDSSNYNEQFF
>TRBJ1-6|14|TRBV7-9
CATRIEGNNSPLHF
>TRBJ2-7|15|TRBV4-1
CASSQVGRLSYEQYF
>TRBJ1-1|14|TRBV5-6
CASSLLGAGTEAFF
>TRBJ2-3|19|TRBV24-1
CATSDLQGPAGLSTDTQYF
>TRBJ2-5|14|TRBV19
CASSIVAGQETQYF
>TRBJ1-2|14|TRBV10-1
CASSESGGGYGYTF
>TRBJ1-2|13|TRBV12-3/TRBV12-4
CASSSGYNYGYTF
>TRBJ2-2|17|TRBV7-6
CASSLEGQGADTGELFF
>TRBJ2-1|14|TRBV30
CAWSLVGLYNEQFF
>TRBJ1-1|15|TRBV30
CAWSLFGQVNTEAFF
>TRBJ2-2|20|TRBV4-2
CASSPPTAPLAPSRTGELFF
>TRBJ2-1|16|TRBV18
CASSPLIAGVDNEQFF
>TRBJ1-2|15|TRBV6-5
CASSYSLSGAGGYTF
>TRBJ1-3|15|TRBV9
CASSGRGPSGNTIYF
>TRBJ1-2|14|TRBV5-4
CASSLGTGGDGYTF
>TRBJ1-5|14|TRBV3-1/TRBV3-2
CASSGLNSNQPQHF
>TRBJ1-4|16|TRBV15
CATSRGISGQITKLFF
>TRBJ1-5|16|TRBV27
CASSSRTGSNNQPQHF
>TRBJ1-2|14|TRBV28
CASSLLPRNYGYTF
>TRBJ1-1|15|TRBV7-9
CASSLRDRGETEAFF
>TRBJ2-2|17|TRBV3-1/TRBV3-2
CASSQDLLQGGDGELFF
>TRBJ2-1|16|TRBV30
CAWSVISGTGYGEQFF
>TRBJ2-7|15|TRBV5-1
CASSLFGTSLIEQYF